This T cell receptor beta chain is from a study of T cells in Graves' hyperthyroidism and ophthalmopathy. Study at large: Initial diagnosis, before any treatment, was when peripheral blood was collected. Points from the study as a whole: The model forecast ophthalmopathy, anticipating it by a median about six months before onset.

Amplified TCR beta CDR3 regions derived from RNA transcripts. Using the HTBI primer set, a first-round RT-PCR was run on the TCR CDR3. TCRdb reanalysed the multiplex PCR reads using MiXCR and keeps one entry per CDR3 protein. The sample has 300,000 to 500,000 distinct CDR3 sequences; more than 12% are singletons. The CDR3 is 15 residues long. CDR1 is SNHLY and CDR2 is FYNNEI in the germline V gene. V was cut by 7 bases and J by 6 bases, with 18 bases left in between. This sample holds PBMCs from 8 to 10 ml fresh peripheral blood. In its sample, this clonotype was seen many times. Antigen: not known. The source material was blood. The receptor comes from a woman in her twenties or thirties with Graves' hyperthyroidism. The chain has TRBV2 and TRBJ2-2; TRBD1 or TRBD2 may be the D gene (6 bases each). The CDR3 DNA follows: TGTGCCAGCAATACTTTAGCGGAGGGGGCCGGGGAGCTGTTTTTT. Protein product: CASNTLAEGAGELFF. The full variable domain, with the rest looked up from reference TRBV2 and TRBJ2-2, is EPEVTQTPSHQVTQMGQEVILRCVPISNHLYFYWYRQILGQKVEFLVSFYNNEISEKSEIFDDQFSVERPDGSNFTLKIRSTKLEDSAMYFCASNTLAEGAGELFFGEGSRLTVL.